Listed below are T cell receptor beta chains from one sample, sequenced in a study of blood T cell repertoires in COVID-19. Assay used: immunoSEQ multiplex PCR; TCRdb lists only in-frame clones, some missing. The sample includes some 210,000 clones, roughly 92% of them seen just once. The specimen was peripheral blood. The receptors come from a man aged 55 to 69 with COVID-19, enrolled during active disease. Each CDR3 is given with its conserved first and last residue. A D gene is named only where the DNA matches it firmly.

j_call	d_call	v_call	cdr3_nt	cdr3_aa
TRBJ1-1	-	TRBV7-3	TGTGCCAGCAGCCCTCAACAGGGCACTGAAGCTTTCTTT	CASSPQQGTEAFF
TRBJ2-3	TRBD2	TRBV4-3	TGCGCCAGCAGCCAAGACGCGGTACTAGCGGGAGCCTCAGATACGCAGTATTTT	CASSQDAVLAGASDTQYF
TRBJ2-2	TRBD2	TRBV6-2/TRBV6-3	TGTGCCAGCAGCTATCTAGCGGGAGTACCGAACACCGGGGAGCTGTTTTTT	CASSYLAGVPNTGELFF
TRBJ1-1	-	TRBV19	TGTGCCAGTAGTATTGATGGGGGCAGGAACACTGAAGCTTTCTTT	CASSIDGGRNTEAFF
TRBJ2-3	TRBD2	TRBV9	TGTGCCAGCAGCGTAGGCCTAGCGGGAGGCTCCACAGATACGCAGTATTTT	CASSVGLAGGSTDTQYF
TRBJ1-1	-	TRBV9	TGTGCCAGCAGCGTCTATGGGAACACTGAAGCTTTCTTT	CASSVYGNTEAFF
TRBJ2-3	-	TRBV5-1	TGCGCCAGCAGCTTGCCCGGATCGGGGACAGATACGCAGTATTTT	CASSLPGSGTDTQYF
TRBJ2-1	-	TRBV27	TGTGCCAGCAGTTTAAATCCAGGGGTCACCTACAATGAGCAGTTCTTC	CASSLNPGVTYNEQFF
TRBJ2-3	TRBD2	TRBV4-1	TGCGCCAGCAGCCGCCCGGACGGACTAGCGGGGGGCGTGGGCATTGGAGATACGCAGTATTTT	CASSRPDGLAGGVGIGDTQYF
TRBJ2-7	TRBD2	TRBV6-2/TRBV6-3	TGTGCCAGCAGTTATACGAGCGGGGGGGCCTACGAGCAGTACTTC	CASSYTSGGAYEQYF